These T cell receptor beta chains were read from a single sample in a study of Tregs in tolerant kidney transplant recipients. Libraries were prepared by immunoSEQ multiplex PCR; TCRdb keeps only in-frame clonotypes and omits some of them. Of 200,000 to 300,000 clones listed, more than 65% are singletons. Sequenced: CD4+ T cells from blood. The receptor source for this set is a human donor in good health. The CDR3 runs from the conserved cysteine through the conserved F or W. D genes are given only for firm matches. Rows may omit the clone size; those that give it use once, few, many or a size class.

CDR3: CASSGGLGYEQYF
DNA: TGTGCCAGCAGCGGGGGCCTCGGTTACGAGCAGTACTTC
size: .
D: .
V: TRBV2
J: TRBJ2-7

CDR3: CASSPSTGNYGYTF
DNA: TGCGCCAGCAGCCCGTCTACTGGAAACTATGGCTACACCTTC
size: .
D: .
V: TRBV5-1
J: TRBJ1-2

CDR3: CATSGETSGYEQYF
DNA: TGTGCCACTTCCGGGGAAACCTCGGGCTACGAGCAGTACTTC
size: .
D: .
V: TRBV19
J: TRBJ2-7

CDR3: CASSLGLAGATDTQYF
DNA: TGCGCCAGCAGCTTGGGACTAGCGGGGGCCACAGATACGCAGTATTTT
size: .
D: TRBD2
V: TRBV5-1
J: TRBJ2-3

CDR3: CAISSWGSGELFF
DNA: TGTGCCATCAGCTCCTGGGGGAGCGGGGAGCTGTTTTTT
size: .
D: .
V: TRBV2
J: TRBJ2-2

CDR3: CASSQVTGTRNTEAFF
DNA: TGTGCCAGCAGCCAAGTGACGGGGACGAGGAACACTGAAGCTTTCTTT
size: .
D: .
V: TRBV14
J: TRBJ1-1

CDR3: CASSKQGQGAGNTIYF
DNA: TGTGCCAGCAGCAAACAGGGACAGGGGGCCGGAAACACCATATATTTT
size: .
D: TRBD1
V: TRBV7-3
J: TRBJ1-3

CDR3: CASSYLSARGGELFF
DNA: TGTGCCAGCAGTTACCTCTCGGCCCGCGGCGGGGAGCTGTTTTTT
size: .
D: .
V: TRBV6-5
J: TRBJ2-2

CDR3: CASREPGTHGYTF
DNA: TGTGCCAGCAGGGAACCAGGGACACATGGCTACACCTTC
size: .
D: .
V: TRBV7-2
J: TRBJ1-2

CDR3: CASNVTQANTGELFF
DNA: TGTGCCAGCAATGTCACCCAAGCGAACACCGGGGAGCTGTTTTTT
size: .
D: .
V: TRBV25-1
J: TRBJ2-2

CDR3: CASSLPGQPYNEQFF
DNA: TGTGCCAGCTCACTCCCGGGACAACCCTACAATGAGCAGTTCTTC
size: .
D: .
V: TRBV18
J: TRBJ2-1

CDR3: CASSIGGSRNQPQHF
DNA: TGTGCCAGTAGTATTGGGGGGAGTAGGAATCAGCCCCAGCATTTT
size: .
D: .
V: TRBV19
J: TRBJ1-5

CDR3: CAISEPTGPTEAFF
DNA: TGTGCCATCAGTGAGCCCACAGGGCCCACTGAAGCTTTCTTT
size: .
D: .
V: TRBV10-3
J: TRBJ1-1

CDR3: CASSLWGTGRETQYF
DNA: TGCGCCAGCAGCTTGTGGGGGACGGGGCGAGAGACCCAGTACTTC
size: .
D: .
V: TRBV5-1
J: TRBJ2-5

CDR3: CASSYGRGRYEQYF
DNA: TGTGCCAGCAGTTACGGAAGGGGGCGTTACGAGCAGTACTTC
size: few
D: TRBD1
V: TRBV6-5
J: TRBJ2-7

CDR3: CASRSLSWDVGSGNTIYF
DNA: TGTGCCAGCAGATCCCTCTCCTGGGACGTCGGCTCTGGAAACACCATATATTTT
size: few
D: .
V: TRBV27
J: TRBJ1-3

CDR3: CASSAGGRTDTQYF
DNA: TGTGCCAGCAGCGCGGGGGGTAGAACAGATACGCAGTATTTT
size: .
D: TRBD2
V: TRBV9
J: TRBJ2-3

CDR3: CSVLPGGFSTDTQYF
DNA: TGCAGCGTTCTCCCCGGGGGCTTTTCCACAGATACGCAGTATTTT
size: .
D: .
V: TRBV29-1
J: TRBJ2-3

CDR3: CASSSGLAARLGELFF
DNA: TGTGCCAGCAGCTCGGGACTAGCGGCAAGATTGGGGGAGCTGTTTTTT
size: .
D: TRBD2
V: TRBV7-6
J: TRBJ2-2

CDR3: CASSLPSGTGNTGELFF
DNA: TGTGCCAGCAGCTTACCCTCCGGGACAGGCAACACCGGGGAGCTGTTTTTT
size: .
D: TRBD1
V: TRBV7-9
J: TRBJ2-2

CDR3: CASSPGLQETQYF
DNA: TGTGCCAGCTCACCGGGGCTCCAAGAGACCCAGTACTTC
size: .
D: .
V: TRBV18
J: TRBJ2-5

CDR3: CASQRLAGIYEQFF
DNA: TGTGCCAGCCAACGACTAGCGGGAATCTATGAGCAGTTCTTC
size: .
D: TRBD2
V: TRBV2
J: TRBJ2-1

CDR3: CASRDPGTVYGYTF
DNA: TGTGCCAGCAGGGACCCCGGGACGGTCTATGGCTACACCTTC
size: few
D: .
V: TRBV6-1
J: TRBJ1-2

CDR3: CASSPQGIAEAFF
DNA: TGTGCCAGCAGCCCCCAGGGAATCGCTGAAGCTTTCTTT
size: .
D: .
V: TRBV7-3
J: TRBJ1-1

CDR3: CASGPELNTEAFF
DNA: TGTGCTAGTGGCCCTGAATTGAACACTGAAGCTTTCTTT
size: .
D: .
V: TRBV12-5
J: TRBJ1-1